This T cell receptor (beta chain) appears in the sequencing data of a study of control samples from healthy donors and cancer patients. This table comes from immunoSEQ multiplex PCR, and its TCRdb copy is limited to in-frame clones, with some not included. The repertoire holds about 150,000 clones, 93% seen once, with around 2.2% in the top ten. The origin of this receptor is a man aged 50 or older in good health. Sequenced input: blood.

The DNA for the CDR3 is TGTGCCAGCAGTGAATTGATGGGCAGAGAAGAGACCCAGTACTTC. Protein product: CASSELMGREETQYF. The chain employs TRBV25-1 and TRBJ2-5; D remains ambiguous. There are 15 residues in the CDR3. V lost 1 base to trimming and J lost 3 bases, with 12 bases between them. The germline V gene has CDR1 MGHDK and CDR2 SYGVNS.